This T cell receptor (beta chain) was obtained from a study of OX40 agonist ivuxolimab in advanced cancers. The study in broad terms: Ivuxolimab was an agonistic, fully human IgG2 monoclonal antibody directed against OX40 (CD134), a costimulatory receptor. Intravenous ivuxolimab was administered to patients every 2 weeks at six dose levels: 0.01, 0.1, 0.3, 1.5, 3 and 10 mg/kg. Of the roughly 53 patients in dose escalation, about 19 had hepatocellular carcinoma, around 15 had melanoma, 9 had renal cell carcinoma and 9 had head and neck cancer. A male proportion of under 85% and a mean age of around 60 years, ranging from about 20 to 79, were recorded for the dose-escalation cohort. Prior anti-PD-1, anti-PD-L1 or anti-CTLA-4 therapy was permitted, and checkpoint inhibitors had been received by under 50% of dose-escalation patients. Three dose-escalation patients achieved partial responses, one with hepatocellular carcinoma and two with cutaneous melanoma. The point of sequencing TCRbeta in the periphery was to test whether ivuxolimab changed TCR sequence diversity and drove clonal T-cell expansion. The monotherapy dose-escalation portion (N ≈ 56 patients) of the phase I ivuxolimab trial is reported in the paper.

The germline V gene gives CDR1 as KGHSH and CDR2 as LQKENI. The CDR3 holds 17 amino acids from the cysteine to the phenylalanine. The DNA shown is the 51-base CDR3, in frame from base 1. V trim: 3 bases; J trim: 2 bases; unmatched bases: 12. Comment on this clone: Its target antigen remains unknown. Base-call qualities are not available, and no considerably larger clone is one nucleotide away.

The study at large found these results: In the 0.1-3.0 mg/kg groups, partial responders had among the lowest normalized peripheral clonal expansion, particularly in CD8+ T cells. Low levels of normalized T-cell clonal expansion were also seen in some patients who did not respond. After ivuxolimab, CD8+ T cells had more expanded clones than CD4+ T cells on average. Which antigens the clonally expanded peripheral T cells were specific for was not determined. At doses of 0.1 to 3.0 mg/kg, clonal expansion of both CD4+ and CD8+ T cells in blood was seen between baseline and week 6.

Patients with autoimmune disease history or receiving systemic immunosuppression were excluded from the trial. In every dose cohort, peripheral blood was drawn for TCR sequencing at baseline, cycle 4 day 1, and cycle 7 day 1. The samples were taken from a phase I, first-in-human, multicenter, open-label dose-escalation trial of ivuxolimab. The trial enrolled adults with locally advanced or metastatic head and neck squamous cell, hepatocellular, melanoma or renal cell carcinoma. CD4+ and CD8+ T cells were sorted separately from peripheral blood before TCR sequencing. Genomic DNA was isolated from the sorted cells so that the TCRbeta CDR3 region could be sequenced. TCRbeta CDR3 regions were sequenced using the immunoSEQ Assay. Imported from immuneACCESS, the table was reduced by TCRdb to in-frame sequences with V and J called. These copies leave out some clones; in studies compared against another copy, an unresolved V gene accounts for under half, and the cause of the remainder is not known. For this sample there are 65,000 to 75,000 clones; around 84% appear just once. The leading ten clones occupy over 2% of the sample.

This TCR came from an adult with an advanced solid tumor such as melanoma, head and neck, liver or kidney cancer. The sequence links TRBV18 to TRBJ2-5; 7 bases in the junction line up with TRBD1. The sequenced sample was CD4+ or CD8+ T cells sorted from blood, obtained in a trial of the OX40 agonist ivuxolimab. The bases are TGTGCCAGCTCACCGTATCAACAGGGGTTAGGGCAAGAGACCCAGTACTTC. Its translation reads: CASSPYQQGLGQETQYF.